Listed below are T cell receptor beta chains from one sample, sequenced in a study of high-grade serous ovarian cancer treatment subgroups. The table came from immunoSEQ multiplex PCR; TCRdb's copy has only in-frame clones and leaves some out. The sample carries some 12,000 clones, roughly four fifths recorded once. Sample: tumor tissue. The receptors here all came from a human donor with high-grade serous ovarian cancer. Each CDR3 is given with its conserved first and last residue. Each record gives: V gene, D gene, J gene, CDR3 length, clone size, CDR3 DNA, CDR3 protein. A D gene is named only where the DNA matches it firmly. The size entry is marked missing in some rows and otherwise reads once, few, many or a size class.

TRBV5-1	-	TRBJ1-6	15	-	TGCGCCAGCAGCCGTCGATCTTTCGATAATTCACCCCTCCACTTT	CASSRRSFDNSPLHF
TRBV19	-	TRBJ1-2	12	-	TGTGCCAGTAGTGAGGAGTACTATGGCTACACCTTC	CASSEEYYGYTF
TRBV6-1	-	TRBJ2-3	15	-	TGTGCCACCTTCAAGGGGGTGGCGACACAGGGTACGCAGTATTTT	CATFKGVATQGTQYF
TRBV10-2	-	TRBJ1-2	13	-	TGCGCCAGCAGTGAGGGGGGCTACTATGGCTACACCTTC	CASSEGGYYGYTF
TRBV28	TRBD1	TRBJ2-1	16	-	TGTGCCAGCAGGCCTACGGGACAGAGCTCCTACAATGAGCAGTTCTTC	CASRPTGQSSYNEQFF
TRBV2	TRBD2	TRBJ2-7	16	once	TGTGCCAGCAGTGAACCTACGAGCGGGAGTGGCTACGAGCAGTACTTC	CASSEPTSGSGYEQYF
TRBV30	-	TRBJ2-2	13	-	TGTGCCCGAAGGGACTTCCCGACCGGGGAGCTGTTTTTT	CARRDFPTGELFF
TRBV5-6	-	TRBJ2-1	13	-	TGTGCCAGCAGGGATCGGGTGTCTTATGAGCAGTTCTTC	CASRDRVSYEQFF
TRBV27	TRBD1	TRBJ1-4	16	-	TGTGCCAGCCTTTCCGGGACAGGGGCCCCTAATGAAAAACTGTTTTTT	CASLSGTGAPNEKLFF
TRBV4-2	-	TRBJ1-5	14	-	TGTGCCAGCAGCCAAGGTAGGGATAATCAGCCCCAGCATTTT	CASSQGRDNQPQHF
TRBV7-9	-	TRBJ2-7	12	-	TGTGCCAGCAGCCAGCAGGGCTACGAGCAGTACTTC	CASSQQGYEQYF
TRBV2	-	TRBJ2-5	14	-	TGTGCCAGCAGTTACCGGGACTCCCAAGAGACCCAGTACTTC	CASSYRDSQETQYF
TRBV7-9	-	TRBJ1-3	14	once	TGTGCCAGCAGCTTTGGGGGGGCTGGAAACACCATATATTTT	CASSFGGAGNTIYF
TRBV18	TRBD2	TRBJ2-1	15	-	TGTGCCAGCTCACCAGGCGGGGGTACCTACAATGAGCAGTTCTTC	CASSPGGGTYNEQFF
TRBV28	TRBD1	TRBJ2-7	13	-	TGTGCCAGCAAAGGGGACAGTTACTACGAGCAGTACTTC	CASKGDSYYEQYF
TRBV27	-	TRBJ2-2	14	-	TGTGCCAGCAGTAAAATTGGGGGAACCGGGGAGCTGTTTTTT	CASSKIGGTGELFF
TRBV30	-	TRBJ1-2	13	few	TGTGCCTGGAGTCCCGGACAGCTCCGCGGCTACACCTTC	CAWSPGQLRGYTF
TRBV29-1	-	TRBJ2-4	12	-	TGCAGCGCCGGTGAAGGGAAAAACATTCAGTACTTC	CSAGEGKNIQYF
TRBV10-3	-	TRBJ2-1	15	-	TGTGCCATCAGGAGAACCGCAGGGAGTTACAATGAGCAGTTCTTC	CAIRRTAGSYNEQFF
TRBV6-1	-	TRBJ2-7	13	few	TGTGCCAGCAGTGAGTGGGCCCACTACGAGCAGTACTTC	CASSEWAHYEQYF
TRBV19	TRBD1	TRBJ2-3	15	-	TGTGCCAGTAGTCTTCAGACAGGGTTTACAGATACGCAGTATTTT	CASSLQTGFTDTQYF
TRBV30	-	TRBJ1-3	13	-	TGTGCCTGGAGTGTAATGGGACGCGGCACCATATATTTT	CAWSVMGRGTIYF
TRBV10-1	-	TRBJ1-1	12	few	TGCGCCAGCCAACGGGATAACACTGAAGCTTTCTTT	CASQRDNTEAFF
TRBV7-9	-	TRBJ1-4	14	-	TGTGCCAGCAGCTTAAGCGCAACTAATGAAAAACTGTTTTTT	CASSLSATNEKLFF
TRBV29-1	-	TRBJ2-7	11	-	TGCAGCGTTGGGAACGTGAACGAGCAGTACTTC	CSVGNVNEQYF
TRBV11-2	-	TRBJ2-3	17	once	TGTGCCAGCAGCTTAGGTGACTCGTGGGGCGTCACAGATACGCAGTATTTT	CASSLGDSWGVTDTQYF
TRBV27	TRBD2	TRBJ2-1	16	-	TGTGCCAGCAGTCTATGGACTAGCGGGATCTACAATGAGCAGTTCTTC	CASSLWTSGIYNEQFF
TRBV27	-	TRBJ2-2	14	-	TGTGCCAGCAGTTTATATTGGCAGTCCGGGGAGCTGTTTTTT	CASSLYWQSGELFF
TRBV5-1	TRBD2	TRBJ2-3	20	-	TGCGCCAGCAGCGCAACTACTCAAGCGGGGGTCCTCTTCGGGACAGATACGCAGTATTTT	CASSATTQAGVLFGTDTQYF
TRBV7-9	-	TRBJ2-7	11	-	TGTGCCAGCTTAGGAGCGGGCGAGCAGTACTTC	CASLGAGEQYF